A selection of T cell receptor beta chains follows, all from one sample in a study of cytomegalovirus exposure and HLA in healthy donors. The assay was immunoSEQ multiplex PCR, and TCRdb's table has in-frame clones only and misses some. The table includes around 190,000 clones, less than 85% detected once. The specimen was PBMCs. The receptors were sampled from a man aged 25 to 40 in good health and CMV-seropositive. Each CDR3 is given with its conserved first and last residue. A D gene is named only where the DNA matches it firmly. Clone size, where shown, is once, few, many, or a class for clones that have expanded.

d_call	clone_size	v_call	j_call	cdr3_aa	cdr3_nt
NA	NA	TRBV6-5	TRBJ2-3	CASSYSRKADTQYF	TGTGCCAGCAGTTACTCCAGGAAGGCAGATACGCAGTATTTT
NA	NA	TRBV5-4	TRBJ2-5	CASSEQVEEAQYF	TGTGCCAGCAGCGAACAAGTTGAAGAGGCCCAGTACTTC
TRBD1	NA	TRBV19	TRBJ1-6	CASTADRVYNSPLHF	TGTGCCAGTACCGCGGACAGGGTCTATAATTCACCCCTCCACTTT
TRBD2	NA	TRBV4-2	TRBJ2-5	CASSQFSGGPQETQYF	TGTGCCAGCAGCCAATTTAGCGGGGGGCCCCAAGAGACCCAGTACTTC
NA	NA	TRBV7-2	TRBJ1-2	CASRRQGDYGYTF	TGTGCCAGCAGGCGGCAGGGCGACTATGGCTACACCTTC
NA	NA	TRBV7-9	TRBJ2-7	CASSTGFHSYEQYF	TGTGCCAGCAGCACGGGATTCCACTCCTACGAGCAGTACTTC
NA	once	TRBV6-5	TRBJ1-1	CASSYGGNTEAFF	TGTGCCAGCAGTTACGGCGGGAACACTGAAGCTTTCTTT
NA	few	TRBV5-1	TRBJ1-3	CASSRSGASGNTIYF	TGCGCCAGCAGCCGAAGCGGAGCCTCTGGAAACACCATATATTTT
TRBD1	NA	TRBV2	TRBJ1-4	CASLRDRGGEKLFF	TGTGCCAGCTTGCGGGACAGGGGTGGGGAAAAACTGTTTTTT
NA	NA	TRBV27	TRBJ2-7	CASSLVASSSYEQYF	TGTGCCAGCAGCCTAGTAGCGTCTAGCTCCTACGAGCAGTACTTC
NA	NA	TRBV4-2	TRBJ2-5	CASSQEGREETQYF	TGTGCCAGCAGCCAAGAGGGCAGGGAAGAGACCCAGTACTTC
NA	NA	TRBV7-9	TRBJ2-5	CASGPRSQETQYF	TGTGCCAGCGGCCCCAGGTCCCAAGAGACCCAGTACTTC
TRBD1	NA	TRBV19	TRBJ2-7	CASMGQGIGEQYF	TGTGCCAGCATGGGACAGGGTATAGGCGAGCAGTACTTC
TRBD2	NA	TRBV10-3	TRBJ2-1	CAIRGTSRDEQFF	TGTGCCATCAGGGGGACTAGCCGCGATGAGCAGTTCTTC
NA	NA	TRBV6-5	TRBJ1-2	CASSYSRYWNYGYTF	TGTGCCAGCAGTTACTCGAGGTACTGGAACTATGGCTACACCTTC
TRBD1	NA	TRBV5-1	TRBJ2-7	CASSLDRPGGYEQYF	TGCGCCAGCAGCTTGGATAGGCCAGGGGGCTACGAGCAGTACTTC
NA	NA	TRBV28	TRBJ1-2	CASSSFGLGAGYTF	TGTGCCAGCAGTTCCTTTGGGTTAGGGGCTGGCTACACCTTC
TRBD1	NA	TRBV5-6	TRBJ2-7	CASSTGTGNEQYF	TGTGCCAGCAGCACCGGGACAGGGAACGAGCAGTACTTC
TRBD2	once	TRBV6-5	TRBJ2-1	CASGLAGNEQFF	TGTGCCAGCGGGCTAGCGGGGAATGAGCAGTTCTTC
TRBD1	NA	TRBV2	TRBJ2-7	CASSEGGTGWYEQYF	TGTGCCAGCAGTGAAGGAGGGACAGGGTGGTACGAGCAGTACTTC
TRBD1	NA	TRBV9	TRBJ1-1	CASSVDRGNTEAFF	TGTGCCAGCAGCGTAGACAGGGGGAACACTGAAGCTTTCTTT
TRBD1	NA	TRBV6-5	TRBJ2-7	CASRLGQASSYEQYF	TGTGCCAGCAGACTGGGACAGGCGTCCAGCTACGAGCAGTACTTC
NA	NA	TRBV7-9	TRBJ2-7	CASSAGTKYEQYF	TGTGCCAGCAGCGCCGGGACAAAATACGAGCAGTACTTC
NA	many	TRBV7-9	TRBJ1-4	CASSLGNNHEKLFF	TGTGCCAGCAGCTTAGGAAACAATCATGAAAAACTGTTTTTT
NA	once	TRBV6-1	TRBJ1-5	CASRTTNQPQHF	TGTGCCAGCCGGACAACTAATCAGCCCCAGCATTTT
TRBD2	NA	TRBV6-4	TRBJ2-7	CASSVFSGSYEQYF	TGTGCCAGCAGTGTCTTTAGCGGGAGCTACGAGCAGTACTTC
TRBD1	NA	TRBV23-1	TRBJ2-1	CASSQLEDRALYNEQFF	TGCGCCAGCAGTCAACTTGAGGACAGGGCTCTATACAATGAGCAGTTCTTC
NA	NA	TRBV2	TRBJ2-3	CASSEAPSTSTDTQYF	TGTGCCAGCAGTGAAGCGCCAAGTACTAGCACAGATACGCAGTATTTT
NA	NA	TRBV11-1	TRBJ1-2	CASSLAQGSYGYTF	TGTGCCAGCAGCTTAGCCCAGGGATCCTATGGCTACACCTTC
TRBD1	NA	TRBV7-3	TRBJ2-1	CASSGAGDRGRDEQFF	TGTGCCAGCAGCGGGGCTGGGGACAGGGGGCGCGACGAGCAGTTCTTC
NA	NA	TRBV6-5	TRBJ2-3	CASRGGFSHTDTQYF	TGTGCCAGCAGAGGAGGCTTCTCACACACAGATACGCAGTATTTT
NA	once	TRBV9	TRBJ2-1	CASSPLLGEQFF	TGTGCCAGCAGCCCCCTCCTAGGTGAGCAGTTCTTC
TRBD2	few	TRBV7-6	TRBJ2-1	CASSLGGSFNEQFF	TGTGCCAGCAGCTTGGGCGGGAGCTTCAATGAGCAGTTCTTC
TRBD1	NA	TRBV18	TRBJ1-1	CASSGTTGVTEAFF	TGTGCCAGCTCGGGAACGACAGGGGTCACTGAAGCTTTCTTT
NA	NA	TRBV2	TRBJ2-5	CASSRRAETQYF	TGTGCCAGCAGCCGCAGGGCGGAGACCCAGTACTTC